Given below is one TCR beta chain in context. Its antigen is not identified. Total RNA isolation used whole blood (no T cell sorting was performed). The data were obtained in a study of monozygotic twins with inflammatory bowel disease. cDNA encoding TCRalpha and TCRbeta underwent two nested PCRs of approximately 17 and 9 cycles, each of which was followed by bead purification. With the 5' RACE reads reprocessed, TCRdb shows one record per CDR3 protein and no DNA. This listing includes about 160,000 distinct CDR3 sequences. General observations from the study: IBD patients share fewer clonotypes with other people than healthy twins do, especially with disease activity.

This CDR3 has 15 residues. Germline CDR1 LGHNA, CDR2 YNFKEQ. This receptor was obtained from a human donor with ulcerative colitis or Crohn's disease, or a healthy co-twin of an affected twin (not recorded which). The sample was blood. The chain links TRBV4-2 to TRBJ1-3; TCRdb outputs TRBD1, but without DNA this stays unchecked. The CDR3 sequence is CASSRPGAAGNTIYF.